This T cell receptor (beta chain) was found in a study of PD-L1 blockade in urothelial cancer. In the study overall: Blood-derived samples held a median around 140,000 T cells.

The count of this clone is one. Time point meaning: peripheral blood 6 weeks after treatment start. A spike-in of synthetic TCR analog templates was added to each PCR. Only in-frame clones appear in the TCRdb table, and some are missing; sequencing was by immunoSEQ multiplex PCR. The table shows approximately 91,000 clones, with roughly 80% occurring only once. This CDR3 is 15 amino acids long. Looked up from germline, CDR1 is LNHDA and CDR2 is SQIVND (reference sequence). Unmatched junction bases numbered 10, after V lost 7 bases and J lost 4 bases. Here the sequenced sample was PBMCs, taken around atezolizumab (anti-PD-L1) treatment. The sequence came from a man in his 70s with urothelial cancer. The chain recombines TRBV19 with TRBJ1-5; the match to TRBD1 covers 7 bases. The CDR3 bases are TGTGCCAGTACCACAACCCACAGGGGTAATCAGCCCCAGCATTTT. Its protein is CASTTTHRGNQPQHF.